A selection of T cell receptor beta chains follows, all from one sample in a study of T cell responses to AZD1222 COVID-19 vaccine. The repertoire was sequenced with immunoSEQ multiplex PCR; TCRdb's copy has only in-frame clones and lacks some. Here the sample spans about 130,000 clones, more than 70% being singletons. The sequencing used peripheral blood, collected 28 days after the second AZD1222 dose. All receptors derive from an adult who received the AZD1222 COVID-19 vaccine. Each CDR3 is given without its conserved first and last residue. A D gene is named only where the DNA matches it firmly.

D gene	J gene	V gene	CDR3 protein
.	TRBJ2-2	TRBV30	AWKRQRNTGELF
.	TRBJ1-1	TRBV10-1	ASSEGRTLNTEAF
TRBD2	TRBJ2-1	TRBV9	ASSTQRGGIDEQF
.	TRBJ1-1	TRBV6-5	ASSRSRVGTEAF
.	TRBJ1-5	TRBV5-4	ASSLGPRDDQPQH
.	TRBJ1-1	TRBV5-5	ASSLSWGINTEAF
.	TRBJ1-4	TRBV7-9	ASSLRNRDEKLF
.	TRBJ2-3	TRBV18	ASSQRDTDTQY
.	TRBJ2-7	TRBV10-1	ASRFVGGARQTYEQY
.	TRBJ2-5	TRBV7-2	ASSLADIQETQY
TRBD1	TRBJ1-2	TRBV5-4	ASRPQGWYGYT
TRBD1	TRBJ1-1	TRBV7-2	ASSFQGANTEAF
.	TRBJ2-1	TRBV7-2	ASSLASGSRGEQF
.	TRBJ2-3	TRBV28	ASKADTQY
TRBD2	TRBJ2-1	TRBV5-4	ASSPDTTSGGAVGEQF
TRBD2	TRBJ2-5	TRBV9	ASSVQLAGQETQY
.	TRBJ2-1	TRBV18	ASSPSSSYNEQF
.	TRBJ1-2	TRBV6-6	ASSRRTGNYGYT
TRBD1	TRBJ1-1	TRBV5-6	ASSMGTVTEAF
TRBD2	TRBJ2-5	TRBV3-1/TRBV3-2	ASSPYVGLAGQETQY
.	TRBJ2-7	TRBV5-1	ASSLGREGAYEQY
TRBD1	TRBJ2-2	TRBV6-5	ASSFGQANTGELF
.	TRBJ1-2	TRBV28	ASSFSTRQGYGYT
.	TRBJ1-4	TRBV18	ASSPNPGRATNEKLF
.	TRBJ2-1	TRBV7-2	ASSLGHPYNEQF
.	TRBJ1-4	TRBV9	ASSPAGREKLF
TRBD1	TRBJ1-2	TRBV11-2	ASSLDRTGAGYT
.	TRBJ1-1	TRBV28	ASSLPQNTEAF
TRBD1	TRBJ1-5	TRBV7-6	ASSLEPGQGSQPQH
.	TRBJ1-6	TRBV7-9	ASSLRGDDNSPLH
.	TRBJ2-3	TRBV28	ASTVADSTDTQY
.	TRBJ1-5	TRBV28	ASTISNQPQH
TRBD2	TRBJ2-7	TRBV28	ASSFGPGRGDYEQY
.	TRBJ2-4	TRBV6-1	ASSALGLFAKNIQY
.	TRBJ1-6	TRBV18	ASSNSGRGSPLH
.	TRBJ1-2	TRBV10-1	ASSDAGPAGSGYT
TRBD2	TRBJ2-1	TRBV5-1	ASSLTSGAREQF
TRBD1	TRBJ1-5	TRBV6-5	ASSSWDRRSNQPQH
.	TRBJ2-7	TRBV3-1/TRBV3-2	ASSPRSRGSYEQY
.	TRBJ2-5	TRBV7-2	ASSSPQGTETQY
.	TRBJ1-2	TRBV2	ASSSDKRTNYGYT